This T cell receptor (beta chain) was recovered during a study of Ad26.COV2.S vaccination and SARS-CoV-2 variants. Study-wide findings and caveats: Relative to placebo recipients, vaccine recipients exhibited elevated spike-specific TCR breadth.

Germline V gives CDR1 MGHRA, CDR2 YSYEKL. The CDR3 is 16 residues long. Between the trimmed V and J ends, which lost 1 base and 0 bases, there was a span of 10 bases. For this clone: Its antigen remains unknown.

Data came from immunoSEQ multiplex PCR; TCRdb stores just in-frame clones and leaves some out. The sample consists of under 95,000 clones, about four fifths of them appearing once. This specimen was peripheral blood, taken after recovery from COVID-19. This receptor was obtained from a human donor who had recovered from COVID-19. The V gene is TRBV4-1, the J gene TRBJ2-1, with D uncertain. The chain's CDR3 is CASSQGGWSSYNEQFF. Written as DNA, the CDR3 is TGCGCCAGCAGCCAAGGTGGCTGGAGCTCCTACAATGAGCAGTTCTTC.